The 26 T cell receptor beta chains reported below all come from one sample, sequenced in a study of shared clonotypes between healthy human individuals. Libraries were prepared by immunoSEQ multiplex PCR; TCRdb keeps only in-frame clonotypes and omits some of them. The sample has 450,000 to 650,000 clones; roughly four fifths are singletons. Sequenced: PBMCs. These receptors originate from a woman aged 40 to 49 in good health. Some clones in this sample may be carry-over from other donors' samples.

As regards this clone: A read error is likely here: a far larger clone is one base away. V and J are TRBV7-8 and TRBJ1-3; TRBD1 agrees at 9 bases. J gave up 0 bases and V 5 bases, and 2 bases lay outside the gene matches. Germline assignment: CDR1 SGHVS and CDR2 FQNEAQ. The CDR3 consists of 15 residues. The CDR3 DNA follows: TGTGCCAGCAGCGGGACAGGGAGCTCTGGAAACACCATATATTTT. This translates into CASSGTGSSGNTIYF.

The V gene is TRBV7-9, the J gene TRBJ2-4, with a tentative D call TRBD2 (5 bases). Germline V gene lookup returns CDR1 SEHNR and CDR2 FQNEAQ (reference sequence). The V gene lost 5 bases and the J gene lost 1 base, with 15 bases spanning the gap. There are 16 residues in the CDR3. CDR3 bases: TGTGCCAGCAGCAAAGATCGAGGGCCGGCCAAAAACATTCAGTACTTC. Translation: CASSKDRGPAKNIQYF.

This clone was observed a few times. The genes are TRBV10-2 and TRBJ2-7; D might be TRBD1 (6 bases). The CDR3 covers 16 residues. CDR1 is WSHSY and CDR2 is SAAADI in the germline V gene. V dropped 1 base and J dropped 1 base, with 14 bases sitting between them. The CDR3 DNA follows: TGCGCCAGCAGTGAGTGGATGAGGACAGCATCCTACGAGCAGTACTTC. Translated: CASSEWMRTASYEQYF.

The chain joins TRBV27 to TRBJ2-7; 8 bases agree with TRBD2. The J segment lost 3 bases and the V segment lost 5 bases, leaving 6 bases of the junction unmatched. The germline V gene has CDR1 MNHEY and CDR2 SMNVEV (reference sequence). The CDR3 is 14 residues long. In nucleotides, the CDR3 is TGTGCCAGCAGTCCCACGACTAGCGTCTACGAGCAGTACTTC. Its protein is CASSPTTSVYEQYF.

The J gene is TRBJ2-3, the V gene TRBV18, with TRBD2 matching over 10 bases. The CDR3 runs 17 residues. Germline CDR1 KGHSH, CDR2 LQKENI. V was pared by 3 bases and J by 4 bases, with 10 bases of the junction left unmatched. The CDR3 DNA follows: TGTGCCAGCTCACCTAAAGCGGGAGGGCCCCTCTCAGATACGCAGTATTTT. It encodes CASSPKAGGPLSDTQYF.

This clone was detected once. V gene TRBV28 combines with J gene TRBJ2-7; TRBD1 matches 10 bases. Germline loops: CDR1 MDHEN, CDR2 SYDVKM. The CDR3 loop spans 14 amino acids. With V trimmed by 4 bases and J by 5 bases, 5 bases remained unmatched. The CDR3 here is CASSSWTGGNEQYF. CDR3 nucleotide sequence: TGTGCCAGCAGTTCGTGGACAGGGGGTAACGAGCAGTACTTC.

The chain joins TRBV7-2 to TRBJ2-7; D possibly corresponds to TRBD2 (6 bases). The CDR3 loop spans 14 amino acids. V was shortened by 5 bases and J by 0 bases, with 11 bases between the two germline ends. CDR1 and CDR2 from the germline V gene are SGHTA and FQGNSA. In DNA form, the CDR3 reads TGTGCCAGCAGCCGGGACTCCCGCTCCTACGAGCAGTACTTC. It codes for CASSRDSRSYEQYF.

The J gene is TRBJ2-3, the V gene TRBV27; D could derive from TRBD1 or TRBD2 (6 bases each). CDR1 is MNHEY, CDR2 SMNVEV, per germline (reference sequence). V lost 6 bases and J lost 4, with 17 bases in between. CDR3 length: 15 amino acids. CDR3 bases: TGTGCCAGCAGGAGGGGGGAGTATGGGGCAGATACGCAGTATTTT. It encodes CASRRGEYGADTQYF.

This chain links TRBV2 with TRBJ2-7; 12 positions match TRBD2. Germline trimming cut 5 bases from V and 5 bases from J; bases unmatched to any gene: 7. This CDR3 is built from 15 residues. Germline values: CDR1 SNHLY, CDR2 FYNNEI. This CDR3 reads CASSRLAGAIDEQYF. The CDR3 nucleotides read TGTGCCAGCAGTAGACTAGCGGGAGCAATCGACGAGCAGTACTTC. The entire variable domain, with the rest obtained from reference TRBV2 and TRBJ2-7, is as follows: EPEVTQTPSHQVTQMGQEVILRCVPISNHLYFYWYRQILGQKVEFLVSFYNNEISEKSEIFDDQFSVERPDGSNFTLKIRSTKLEDSAMYFCASSRLAGAIDEQYFGPGTRLTVT.

This clone was recorded many times. Other DNA sequences in the same sample also yield this CDR3. The V call is TRBV2, the J call TRBJ1-5; D is perhaps TRBD1 (6 bases). V dropped 4 bases and J dropped 3 bases, with 13 bases sitting between them. Germline CDR1 is SNHLY and CDR2 is FYNNEI. The CDR3 consists of 15 residues. The CDR3 coding sequence is TGTGCCAGCAGTGGCATGGGGGCTGACAATCAGCCCCAGCATTTT. This gives the protein CASSGMGADNQPQHF.

CDR3 protein: CAWSSTLIEQFF. CDR3 sequence (DNA): TGTGCCTGGAGTTCGACGTTAATTGAGCAGTTCTTC. J is TRBJ2-1 and V is TRBV30; D uncertain. CDR1 and CDR2 (germline): GTSNPN, SVGIG (reference sequence). CDR3 size: 12 residues. V shed 2 bases and J shed 9 bases, with 11 bases lying between them.

This rearrangement joins TRBV19 to TRBJ1-5; D unclear. V lost 3 bases, J lost 3 bases, and 9 bases lay in between. Germline loops: CDR1 LNHDA, CDR2 SQIVND (reference sequence). The CDR3 spans 14 residues. CDR3 residues: CASSMSGANQPQHF. The CDR3 DNA sequence: TGTGCCAGTAGTATGTCAGGCGCCAATCAGCCCCAGCATTTT.

On this clone: A far larger clone is off by one base, so a read error is likely. Other DNA sequences in the same sample also yield this CDR3. This chain joins TRBV30 and TRBJ1-4; D uncertain. In germline, CDR1 is GTSNPN, CDR2 SVGIG (reference sequence). V was clipped by 3 bases and J by 8 bases, with 13 bases between them. This CDR3 has 13 residues. The CDR3, as DNA: TGTGCCTGGAGCGTAAACAGCAACGAAAAACTGTTTTTT. Amino acid sequence: CAWSVNSNEKLFF.

This chain links TRBV18 with TRBJ1-3; possibly TRBD1 for D (6 bases). V lost 4 bases and J 0 bases, leaving 13 bases between the germline ends. The CDR3 has 16 amino acids. Germline CDR1 reads KGHSH; CDR2 reads LQKENI. The CDR3 sequence is CASSQPGQGSGNTIYF. The CDR3 DNA reads TGTGCCAGCTCACAACCGGGACAAGGCTCTGGAAACACCATATATTTT. The full variable domain, completed using reference TRBV18 and TRBJ1-3, is NAGVMQNPRHLVRRRGQEARLRCSPMKGHSHVYWYRQLPEEGLKFMVYLQKENIIDESGMPKERFSAEFPKEGPSILRIQQVVRGDSAAYFCASSQPGQGSGNTIYFGEGSWLTVV.

This clone was observed a handful of times. The CDR3 protein is CASSPPFHEAFF. Written as DNA, the CDR3 is TGTGCCAGCTCACCACCTTTTCATGAAGCTTTCTTT. The chain combines TRBV18 with TRBJ1-1; D is unresolved. The CDR3 runs to 12 residues. V lost 0 bases, J lost 7 bases, and 6 bases lay in between. CDR1 and CDR2 from the germline V gene are KGHSH and LQKENI.

The chain has TRBV5-4 and TRBJ2-3, with D unresolved. The V end lost 2 bases, the J end lost 5 bases, and 9 bases lay between the germline ends. Germline V lookup: CDR1 SGHNT, CDR2 YYREEE (reference sequence). The CDR3 length is 13 residues. The CDR3 is CASSLRMGDTQYF. CDR3 bases: TGTGCCAGCAGCTTACGGATGGGAGATACGCAGTATTTT.

This clone was observed a handful of times. The chain uses TRBV10-3 and TRBJ2-7; D gene ambiguous. Germline V gene sequence: CDR1 ENHRY, CDR2 SYGVKD. Trimming took off 1 base at V and 5 bases at J, with 9 bases between the two ends. This CDR3 contains 13 residues. The CDR3 is CAISEFSSNEQYF. CDR3 bases: TGTGCCATCAGTGAGTTCTCCAGCAACGAGCAGTACTTC.

With regard to this clone: The sample carries other DNA sequences with the same CDR3. This chain uses TRBV6-1 with TRBJ2-3; no clear D gene. Germline V gives CDR1 MNHNS, CDR2 SASEGT. The CDR3 sequence is 14 residues long. Trimming pared 0 bases from V and 0 bases from J, leaving 4 bases between. The CDR3 region has the DNA TGTGCCAGCAGTGAAGCGGGGAGCACAGATACGCAGTATTTT. It specifies CASSEAGSTDTQYF.

The chain carries TRBV10-3 and TRBJ2-2; 15 bases are shared with TRBD2. J lost 4 bases, V lost 6 bases, and 6 bases had no gene match. Germline CDR1 reads ENHRY; CDR2 reads SYGVKD. This CDR3 comprises 17 residues. The chain's CDR3 is CAIRLGTSGRSTGELFF. As DNA, the CDR3 is TGTGCCATCAGGCTAGGGACTAGCGGGAGGAGCACCGGGGAGCTGTTTTTT.

The chain has TRBV7-8 and TRBJ2-1; 12 bases match TRBD2. Germline CDR1 and CDR2: SGHVS and FQNEAQ. The CDR3 has 15 residues. V lost 3 bases and J lost 13; bases outside the gene matches: 10. The chain's CDR3 is CASSLRLAGAGEQFF. CDR3 coding DNA: TGTGCCAGCAGCTTGAGACTAGCGGGAGCAGGGGAACAGTTCTTC.

V usage is TRBV5-1 and J usage is TRBJ1-1; possible D gene TRBD1, 5 bases. V gave up 4 bases and J gave up 1 base, with 8 bases separating them. Per the germline V gene, CDR1 is SGHRS and CDR2 is YFSETQ. The CDR3 consists of 13 residues. The CDR3 here is CASSMGRNTEAFF. Here the CDR3 DNA reads TGCGCCAGCAGCATGGGACGGAACACTGAAGCTTTCTTT.

This clone was counted a single time. The gene calls are TRBV7-9 and TRBJ2-2; D not certain. This CDR3 spans 13 amino acids. The germline CDR1 and CDR2 sequences are SEHNR and FQNEAQ (reference sequence). V lost 5 bases to trimming and J lost 7 bases, with 11 bases between them. CDR3 sequence (DNA): TGTGCCAGCAGCAGGGCCCTTGTCGGGGAGCTGTTTTTT. Its translation: CASSRALVGELFF. Supplemented by reference TRBV7-9 and TRBJ2-2, the full variable domain reads DTGVSQNPRHKITKRGQNVTFRCDPISEHNRLYWYRQTLGQGPEFLTYFQNEAQLEKSRLLSDRFSAERPKGSFSTLEIQRTEQGDSAMYLCASSRALVGELFFGEGSRLTVL.

In its sample, this clone was seen many times. The CDR3 DNA reads as TGCGCCAGCAGCCATCTCGGGGAGTCTTCGGAGCAGTTCTTC. Translation: CASSHLGESSEQFF. This chain links TRBV4-1 with TRBJ2-1; a possible D gene is TRBD2 (5 bases). Germline assignment: CDR1 MGHRA and CDR2 YSYEKL. CDR3 length: 14 amino acids. The V end was cut by 3 bases, the J end by 10 bases, with 16 bases between.

Notes on this clone: The CDR3 carries no conserved terminal phenylalanine or tryptophan, so it likely arises from a read error. The V call is TRBV5-1, the J call TRBJ1-2; TRBD1 matches 7 bases. This CDR3 contains 15 residues. V shed 0 bases, J shed 7 bases, and the junction held 9 bases outside the gene matches. Germline loops: CDR1 SGHRS, CDR2 YFSETQ. The chain's CDR3 is CASSLEGSGGGGYTL. Here the CDR3 DNA reads TGCGCCAGCAGCTTGGAGGGGTCAGGGGGAGGTGGCTACACCCTC.

In this sample, this clone turned up a few times. The chain couples TRBV27 to TRBJ2-2, with D possibly matching TRBD2 (6 bases). The V gene's germline CDR1 is MNHEY and CDR2 SMNVEV (reference sequence). This CDR3 has 14 amino acids. V was trimmed by 10 bases and J by 8 bases, leaving 20 bases between them. The CDR3 region has the DNA TGTGCCACCCGGCCCCCACCGGGGACTGGGGAGCTGTTTTTT. Protein sequence: CATRPPPGTGELFF.

The rearrangement links TRBV18 to TRBJ2-2; 9 positions agree with TRBD2. Per germline, CDR1 KGHSH and CDR2 LQKENI. This CDR3 is built from 16 residues. V lost 0 bases to trimming and J lost 4 bases; unmatched junction nucleotides: 3. The CDR3 reads CASSPPSGRSTGELFF. The CDR3 region has the DNA TGTGCCAGCTCACCACCTAGCGGGAGAAGCACCGGGGAGCTGTTTTTT.